What follows are 5 T cell receptor beta chains derived from one specimen sequenced in a study of T cell responses to AZD1222 COVID-19 vaccine. TCRdb's table, derived via immunoSEQ multiplex PCR, lists solely in-frame clones and lacks some. The sample consists of more than 85,000 clones, over 85% of them appearing once. Sequenced here: peripheral blood, sampled 28 days after the second AZD1222 dose. All receptors derive from an adult who received the AZD1222 COVID-19 vaccine.

This clone occurred once. This chain uses TRBV6-5 with TRBJ1-6; D remains unclear. Trimming removed 5 bases at V and 10 bases at J, with 18 bases between. The length of the CDR3 is 15 residues. CDR1 and CDR2 (germline): MNHEY, SVGAGI. As DNA, the CDR3 is TGTGCCAGCAGTAAGCGACGCGATATCCACTCACCCCTCCACTTT. Its translation: CASSKRRDIHSPLHF.

The chain has TRBV19 and TRBJ2-5; no reliable D call. Between the trimmed V and J ends, which lost 1 base and 1 base, there was a span of 7 bases. CDR1 is LNHDA, CDR2 SQIVND, per germline (reference sequence). The CDR3 contains 14 residues. As DNA, the CDR3 is TGTGCCAGTAGTATAGGCCGCGTCCAAGAGACCCAGTACTTC. Protein sequence: CASSIGRVQETQYF.

This chain links TRBV6-1 with TRBJ1-1; D gene unclear. The V gene's germline CDR1 is MNHNS and CDR2 SASEGT. The ends were cut back, 3 bases at V and 0 bases at J, with 8 bases in the middle. The CDR3 extends over 14 amino acids. The CDR3 DNA follows: TGTGCCAGCAGTGACATCCTTATGAACACTGAAGCTTTCTTT. Its protein is CASSDILMNTEAFF.

This clone is a singleton in its sample. CDR3: CASSLWRVSASGEKLFF. The CDR3 nucleotides read TGTGCCAGCAGCTTGTGGAGGGTCTCCGCCTCTGGTGAAAAACTGTTTTTT. This rearrangement joins TRBV5-6 to TRBJ1-4; no clear D gene. The CDR3 runs to 17 residues. Trimming removed 1 base at V and 7 bases at J, with 20 bases between. In germline, CDR1 is SGHDT, CDR2 YYEEEE.

The V call is TRBV5-4, the J call TRBJ1-5; D may be TRBD1 (5 bases). This CDR3 is built from 14 residues. Germline V gene sequence: CDR1 SGHNT, CDR2 YYREEE (reference sequence). Deletions cut 3 bases from V and 3 bases from J, with 10 bases between. The CDR3 spells CASSSGTANQPQHF. The CDR3 DNA is TGTGCCAGCAGCTCCGGGACGGCCAATCAGCCCCAGCATTTT.